This TCR beta chain was identified during a study of blood T cell repertoires in COVID-19. The CDR3 is made up of 13 amino acids. In germline, CDR1 is SNHLY, CDR2 FYNNEI. The V gene lost 6 bases and the J gene lost 4 bases, with 9 bases spanning the gap. As originally analysed: It was from reference gene primer amplification that nucleated cell counts were estimated. TCRdb's copy holds only in-frame clones and misses some; the assay was immunoSEQ multiplex PCR. V, J and clone size were drawn from that table, and D and trimming were deduced from the DNA. This table has around 140,000 clones, about 80% appearing once. This clone was found a few times.

The sequence was collected from a woman in her fifties or sixties who had recovered from COVID-19. Sequencing was performed on PBMCs or T cells enriched from blood (not recorded which). The rearrangement uses TRBV2 and TRBJ2-2; D not certain. In nucleotides, the CDR3 is TGTGCCAGCAGGATGAGGCTCACCGGGGAGCTGTTTTTT. Its translation: CASRMRLTGELFF.